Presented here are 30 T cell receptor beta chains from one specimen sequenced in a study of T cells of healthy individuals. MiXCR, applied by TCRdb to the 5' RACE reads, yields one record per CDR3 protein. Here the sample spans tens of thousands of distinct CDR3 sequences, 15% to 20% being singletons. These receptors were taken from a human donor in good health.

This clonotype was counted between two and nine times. The chain's CDR3 is CAIKLAGEDTQYF. The CDR3 bases are TGTGCCATCAAGCTAGCGGGAGAGGATACGCAGTATTTT. J is TRBJ2-3 and V is TRBV10-3, with 10 bases identical to TRBD2. The CDR3 contains 13 residues. CDR1 and CDR2 (germline): ENHRY, SYGVKD. V lost 7 bases and J lost 6; bases outside the gene matches: 4.

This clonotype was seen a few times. The chain's CDR3 is CASSHSKTVGTQYF. DNA for the CDR3: TGCGCCAGCAGCCACAGTAAGACCGTGGGAACGCAGTATTTT. This chain uses TRBV4-1 with TRBJ2-3; D unclear. The CDR3 has 14 residues. V gave up 3 bases and J gave up 9 bases, with 16 bases separating them. Germline-derived CDR1 and CDR2 are MGHRA and YSYEKL.

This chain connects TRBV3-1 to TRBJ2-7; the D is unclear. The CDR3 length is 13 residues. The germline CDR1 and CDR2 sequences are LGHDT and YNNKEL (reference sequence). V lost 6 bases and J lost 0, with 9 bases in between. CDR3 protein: CASRGTFSYEQYF. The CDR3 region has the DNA TGTGCCAGCAGGGGAACTTTCTCCTACGAGCAGTACTTC.

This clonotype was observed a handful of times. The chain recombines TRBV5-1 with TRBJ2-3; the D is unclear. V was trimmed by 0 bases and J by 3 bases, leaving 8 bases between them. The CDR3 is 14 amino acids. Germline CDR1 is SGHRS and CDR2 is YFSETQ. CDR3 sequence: CASSLDGVTDTQYF. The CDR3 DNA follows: TGCGCCAGCAGCTTGGATGGGGTAACAGATACGCAGTATTTT.

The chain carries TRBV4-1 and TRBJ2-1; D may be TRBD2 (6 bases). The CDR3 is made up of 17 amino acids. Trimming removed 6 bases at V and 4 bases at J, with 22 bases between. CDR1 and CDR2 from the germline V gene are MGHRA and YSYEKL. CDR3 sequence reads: CASRPGGTTRTYNEQFF. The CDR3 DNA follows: TGCGCCAGCAGACCCGGGGGAACTACCCGTACATACAATGAGCAGTTCTTC.

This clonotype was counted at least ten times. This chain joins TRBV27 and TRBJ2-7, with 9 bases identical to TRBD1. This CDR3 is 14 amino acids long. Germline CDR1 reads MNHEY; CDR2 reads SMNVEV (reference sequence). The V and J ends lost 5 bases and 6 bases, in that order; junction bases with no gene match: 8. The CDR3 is CASSPGTGSGEQYF. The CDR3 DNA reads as TGTGCCAGCAGTCCCGGGACAGGGTCGGGCGAGCAGTACTTC.

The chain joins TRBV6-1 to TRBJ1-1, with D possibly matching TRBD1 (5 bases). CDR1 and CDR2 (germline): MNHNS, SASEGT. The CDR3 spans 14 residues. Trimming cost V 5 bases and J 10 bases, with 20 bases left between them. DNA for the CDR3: TGTGCCAGCAGTTACTCGATGAGGGGCCGGGGAGCTTTCTTT. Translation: CASSYSMRGRGAFF.

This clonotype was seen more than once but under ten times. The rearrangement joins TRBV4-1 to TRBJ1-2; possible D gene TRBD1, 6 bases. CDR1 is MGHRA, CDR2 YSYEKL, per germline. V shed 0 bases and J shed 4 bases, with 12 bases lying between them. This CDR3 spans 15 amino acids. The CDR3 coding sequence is TGCGCCAGCAGCCAAGAGGACAGCGCGATCTATGGCTACACCTTC. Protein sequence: CASSQEDSAIYGYTF.

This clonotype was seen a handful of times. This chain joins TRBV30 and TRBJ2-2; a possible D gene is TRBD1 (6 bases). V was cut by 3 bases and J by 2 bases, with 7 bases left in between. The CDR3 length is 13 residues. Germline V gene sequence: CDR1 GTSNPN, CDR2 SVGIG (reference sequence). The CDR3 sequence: CAWRQGNTGELFF. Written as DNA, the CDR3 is TGTGCCTGGAGACAGGGTAACACCGGGGAGCTGTTTTTT.

CDR3 DNA: TGTGCCATCAACGATGGCACAGCGGGCTACGAGCAGTACTTC. Protein: CAINDGTAGYEQYF. V is TRBV10-3 and J is TRBJ2-7; D is possibly TRBD2 (6 bases). Germline CDR1 ENHRY, CDR2 SYGVKD. V lost 7 bases and J lost 3, with 16 bases in between. The CDR3 length is 14 residues.

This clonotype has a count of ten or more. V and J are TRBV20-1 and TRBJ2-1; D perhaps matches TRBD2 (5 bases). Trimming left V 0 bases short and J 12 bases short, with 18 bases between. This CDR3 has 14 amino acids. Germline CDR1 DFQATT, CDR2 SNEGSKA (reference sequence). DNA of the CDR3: TGCAGTGCTAGAGAGGCGAGTAGCGCGTTGGGGCAGTTCTTC. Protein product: CSAREASSALGQFF.

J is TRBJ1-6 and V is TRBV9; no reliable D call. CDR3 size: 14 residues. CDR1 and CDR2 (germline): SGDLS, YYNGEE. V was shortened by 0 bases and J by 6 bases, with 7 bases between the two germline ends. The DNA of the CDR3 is TGTGCCAGCAGCGTAGGGGCGACTAATTCACCCCTCCACTTT. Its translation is CASSVGATNSPLHF.

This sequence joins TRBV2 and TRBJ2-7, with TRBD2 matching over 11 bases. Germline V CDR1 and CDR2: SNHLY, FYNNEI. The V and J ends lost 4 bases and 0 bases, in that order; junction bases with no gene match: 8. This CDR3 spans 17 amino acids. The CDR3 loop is CASSVNSGRGSSYEQYF. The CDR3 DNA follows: TGTGCCAGCAGTGTTAATAGCGGGAGGGGAAGCTCCTACGAGCAGTACTTC.

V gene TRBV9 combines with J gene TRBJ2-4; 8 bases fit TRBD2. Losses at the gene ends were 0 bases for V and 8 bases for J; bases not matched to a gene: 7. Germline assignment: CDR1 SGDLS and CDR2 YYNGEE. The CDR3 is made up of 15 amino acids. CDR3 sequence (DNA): TGTGCCAGCAGCGTAGGGTCGGGGACTAGGGACATTCAGTACTTC. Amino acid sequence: CASSVGSGTRDIQYF.

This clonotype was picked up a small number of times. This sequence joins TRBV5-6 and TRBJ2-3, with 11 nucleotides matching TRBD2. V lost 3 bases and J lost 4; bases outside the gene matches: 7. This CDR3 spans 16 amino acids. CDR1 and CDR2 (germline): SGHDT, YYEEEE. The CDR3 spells CASSSKLAGAADTQYF. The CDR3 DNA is TGTGCCAGCAGCTCGAAACTAGCGGGAGCGGCAGATACGCAGTATTTT. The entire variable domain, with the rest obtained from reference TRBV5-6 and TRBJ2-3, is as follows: DAGVTQSPTHLIKTRGQQVTLRCSPKSGHDTVSWYQQALGQGPQFIFQYYEEEERQRGNFPDRFSGHQFPNYSSELNVNALLLGDSALYLCASSSKLAGAADTQYFGPGTRLTVL.

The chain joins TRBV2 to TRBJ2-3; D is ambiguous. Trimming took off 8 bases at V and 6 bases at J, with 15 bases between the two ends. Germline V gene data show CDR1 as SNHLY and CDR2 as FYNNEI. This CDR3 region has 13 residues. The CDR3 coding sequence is TGTGCCAGCGCCTCCGGTAGTGCGGATACGCAGTATTTT. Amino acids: CASASGSADTQYF.

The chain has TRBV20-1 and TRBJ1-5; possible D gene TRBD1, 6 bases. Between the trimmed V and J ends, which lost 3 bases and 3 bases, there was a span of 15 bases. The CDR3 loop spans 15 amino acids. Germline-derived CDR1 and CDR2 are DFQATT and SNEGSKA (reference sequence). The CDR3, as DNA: TGCAGTGCTAGGGGGGCAGGGAATTACAATCAGCCCCAGCATTTT. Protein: CSARGAGNYNQPQHF.

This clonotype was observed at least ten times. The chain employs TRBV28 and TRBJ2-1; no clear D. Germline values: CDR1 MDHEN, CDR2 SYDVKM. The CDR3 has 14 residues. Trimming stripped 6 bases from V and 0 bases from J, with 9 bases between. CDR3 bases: TGTGCCAGCAGACCCCCGAACTCCTACAATGAGCAGTTCTTC. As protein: CASRPPNSYNEQFF.

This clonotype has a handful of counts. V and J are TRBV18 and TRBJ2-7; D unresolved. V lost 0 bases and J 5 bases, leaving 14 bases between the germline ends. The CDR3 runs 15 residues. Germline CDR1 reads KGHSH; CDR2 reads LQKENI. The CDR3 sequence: CASSPPSRQFDEQYF. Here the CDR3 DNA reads TGTGCCAGCTCACCACCGAGTCGGCAGTTCGACGAGCAGTACTTC.

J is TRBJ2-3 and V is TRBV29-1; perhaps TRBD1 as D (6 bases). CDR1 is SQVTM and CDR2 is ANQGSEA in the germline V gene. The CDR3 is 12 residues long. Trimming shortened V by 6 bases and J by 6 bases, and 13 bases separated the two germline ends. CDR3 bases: TGCAGCGTCAAACAGGGTTCTGATACGCAGTATTTT. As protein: CSVKQGSDTQYF.

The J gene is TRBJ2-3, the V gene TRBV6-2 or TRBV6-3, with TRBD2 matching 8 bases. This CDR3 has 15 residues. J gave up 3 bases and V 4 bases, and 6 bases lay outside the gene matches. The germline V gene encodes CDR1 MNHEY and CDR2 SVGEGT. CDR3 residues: CASSFSGGLTDTQYF. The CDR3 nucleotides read TGTGCCAGCAGTTTCTCGGGGGGGTTGACAGATACGCAGTATTTT.

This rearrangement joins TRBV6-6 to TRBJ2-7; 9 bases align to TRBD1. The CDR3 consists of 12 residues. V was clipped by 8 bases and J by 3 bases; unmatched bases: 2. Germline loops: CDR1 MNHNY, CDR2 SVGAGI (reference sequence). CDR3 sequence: CASDRGGYEQYF. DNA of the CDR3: TGTGCCAGCGACAGGGGGGGCTACGAGCAGTACTTC.

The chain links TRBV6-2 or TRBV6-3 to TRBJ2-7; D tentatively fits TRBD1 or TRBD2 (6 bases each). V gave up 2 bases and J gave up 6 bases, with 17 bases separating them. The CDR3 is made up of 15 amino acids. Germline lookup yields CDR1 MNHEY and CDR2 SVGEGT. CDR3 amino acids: CASSYPLRGAGEQYF. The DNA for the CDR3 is TGTGCCAGCAGTTACCCCCTTAGGGGGGCCGGCGAGCAGTACTTC.

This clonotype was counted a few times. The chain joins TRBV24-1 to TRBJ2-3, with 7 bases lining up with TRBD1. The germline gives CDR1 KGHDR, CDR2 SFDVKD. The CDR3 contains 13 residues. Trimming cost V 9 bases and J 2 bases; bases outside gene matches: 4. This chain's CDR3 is CATSQGFTDTQYF. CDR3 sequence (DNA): TGTGCCACCTCACAGGGGTTCACAGATACGCAGTATTTT.

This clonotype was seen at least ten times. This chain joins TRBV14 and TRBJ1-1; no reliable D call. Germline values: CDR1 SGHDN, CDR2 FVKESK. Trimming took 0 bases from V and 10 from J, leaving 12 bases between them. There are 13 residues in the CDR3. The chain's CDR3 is CASSQERGGRAFF. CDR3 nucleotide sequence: TGTGCCAGCAGCCAAGAAAGAGGAGGGAGAGCTTTCTTT. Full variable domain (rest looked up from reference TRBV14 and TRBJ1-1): EAGVTQFPSHSVIEKGQTVTLRCDPISGHDNLYWYRRVMGKEIKFLLHFVKESKQDESGMPNNRFLAERTGGTYSTLKVQPAELEDSGVYFCASSQERGGRAFFGQGTRLTVV.

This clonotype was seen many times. The CDR3 region has the DNA TGCAGTGCGGTGAACGGGGCGAACACTGAAGCTTTCTTT. Its translation is CSAVNGANTEAFF. The chain uses TRBV20-1 and TRBJ1-1; perhaps TRBD1 as D (5 bases). The CDR3 spans 13 residues. V lost 6 bases and J lost 1, with 12 bases in between. Germline assignment: CDR1 DFQATT and CDR2 SNEGSKA (reference sequence).

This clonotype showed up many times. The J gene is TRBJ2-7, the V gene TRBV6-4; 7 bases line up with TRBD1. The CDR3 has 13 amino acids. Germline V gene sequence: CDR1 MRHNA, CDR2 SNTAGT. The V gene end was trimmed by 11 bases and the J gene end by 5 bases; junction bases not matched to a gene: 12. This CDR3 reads CACPLQGCNEQYF. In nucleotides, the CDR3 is TGTGCCTGTCCCTTACAGGGGTGCAACGAGCAGTACTTC.

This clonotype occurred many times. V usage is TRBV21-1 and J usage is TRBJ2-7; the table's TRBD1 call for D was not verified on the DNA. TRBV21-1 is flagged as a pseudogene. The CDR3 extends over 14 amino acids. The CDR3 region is CASSKMAVRHEQYF. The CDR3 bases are TGTGCCAGCAGCAAAATGGCGGTGCGCCACGAGCAGTACTTC.

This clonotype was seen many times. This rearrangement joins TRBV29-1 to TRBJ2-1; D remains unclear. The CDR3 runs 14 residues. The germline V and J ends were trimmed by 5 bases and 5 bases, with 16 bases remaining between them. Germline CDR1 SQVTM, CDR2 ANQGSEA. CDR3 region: CSVHKGNLDNEQFF. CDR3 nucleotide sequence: TGCAGCGTTCATAAGGGTAATTTGGACAATGAGCAGTTCTTC.

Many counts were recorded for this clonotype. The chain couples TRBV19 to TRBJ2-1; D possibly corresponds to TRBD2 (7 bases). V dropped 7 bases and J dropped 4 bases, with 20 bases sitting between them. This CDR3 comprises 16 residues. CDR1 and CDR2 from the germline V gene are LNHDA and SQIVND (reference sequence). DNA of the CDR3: TGTGCCAGTACCCAGGGGAGGCGGGGGCCATACAATGAGCAGTTCTTC. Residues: CASTQGRRGPYNEQFF.